Listed below are T cell receptor beta chains from one sample, sequenced in a study of T cell repertoires in cytomegalovirus infection. Using its own MiXCR run on the reads, TCRdb lists one record per CDR3 protein. This table holds some 500,000 distinct CDR3 sequences, about 40% found once. Their antigens are not known. The sequences come from cultured PBMCs, collected from culture after CMV antigen stimulation. The source is a human donor in good health (CMV status not recorded). Some clones in this sample may be carry-over from other donors' samples. Each CDR3 is given with its conserved first and last residue. Each record gives: D gene, V gene, J gene, clone size, CDR3 protein, CDR3 DNA. A D gene is named only where the DNA matches it firmly. Size tells how often a clone was seen (once, few, many) or the class of an expanded clone, and some rows leave it out.

>TRBD1|TRBV7-2|TRBJ2-1|.
CASSYGQGTYNEQFF
TGTGCCAGCAGCTACGGACAGGGGACCTACAATGAGCAGTTCTTC
>TRBD2|TRBV7-8|TRBJ2-7|.
CASSSIDELAGGYEQYF
TGTGCCAGCAGCTCCATAGACGAACTAGCGGGGGGCTACGAGCAGTACTTC
>.|TRBV19|TRBJ2-1|.
CASSIGGRPNNEQFF
TGTGCCAGTAGTATAGGCGGTAGGCCCAATAATGAGCAGTTCTTC
>.|TRBV2|TRBJ2-7|few
CASTLGIEVRQYF
TGTGCCAGCACCCTGGGGATTGAGGTCCGGCAGTACTTC
>.|TRBV12-3/TRBV12-4|TRBJ2-6|.
CASSFIGPYSGANVLTF
TGTGCCAGCAGTTTTATTGGACCCTACTCTGGGGCCAACGTCCTGACTTTC
>TRBD1|TRBV6-1|TRBJ2-1|few
CASSRDRSSYNEQFF
TGTGCCAGCAGTCGGGACAGGAGCTCCTACAATGAGCAGTTCTTC
>.|TRBV7-2|TRBJ2-3|.
CASSLAGYSADTQYF
TGTGCCAGCAGCTTAGCGGGCTATTCGGCAGATACGCAGTATTTT
>.|TRBV7-2|TRBJ2-7|few
CASSLRDLGHEQYF
TGTGCCAGCAGCTTAAGGGACCTGGGGCACGAGCAGTACTTC
>.|TRBV12-3/TRBV12-4|TRBJ2-7|.
CASSFTGIMDEQYF
TGTGCCAGCAGTTTTACGGGTATTATGGACGAGCAGTACTTC
>.|TRBV6-2/TRBV6-3|TRBJ2-7|.
CASSYGGDRLYEQYF
TGTGCCAGCAGTTACGGGGGGGACAGACTCTACGAGCAGTACTTC
>.|TRBV12-3/TRBV12-4|TRBJ2-3|.
CASSLGEHAYTDTQYF
TGTGCCAGCAGTTTAGGGGAGCATGCGTACACAGATACGCAGTATTTT
>TRBD1|TRBV7-6|TRBJ1-2|.
CASSHGTGPGYTF
TGTGCCAGCAGCCACGGGACAGGGCCTGGCTACACCTTC
>TRBD2|TRBV11-2|TRBJ2-3|.
CASSEGSGGRTDTQYF
TGTGCCAGCAGCGAGGGGTCGGGAGGACGCACAGATACGCAGTATTTT
>TRBD2|TRBV11-2|TRBJ2-7|.
CASSPGLGGEQYF
TGTGCCAGCAGCCCGGGACTAGGGGGCGAGCAGTACTTC
>.|TRBV20-1|TRBJ1-3|.
CSASPGTHISGNTIYF
TGCAGTGCTAGTCCAGGCACGCACATCTCTGGAAACACCATATATTTT
>.|TRBV6-2/TRBV6-3|TRBJ1-3|.
CASSYVVGYTIYF
TGTGCCAGCAGTTACGTGGTTGGATACACCATATATTTT
>.|TRBV11-2|TRBJ2-7|.
CASSLLQVLGYEQYF
TGTGCCAGCAGCTTACTGCAGGTTCTCGGTTACGAGCAGTACTTC
>TRBD1|TRBV19|TRBJ1-1|.
CASSIELDRGPTEAFF
TGTGCCAGTAGTATAGAGTTGGACAGGGGGCCAACTGAAGCTTTCTTT
>.|TRBV7-9|TRBJ1-1|.
CASSPEGLNTEAFF
TGTGCCAGCAGCCCCGAGGGGCTGAACACTGAAGCTTTCTTT
>.|TRBV7-8|TRBJ2-5|few
CASSLMLETQYF
TGTGCCAGCAGCTTGATGTTAGAGACCCAGTACTTC
>.|TRBV6-6|TRBJ2-2|few
CASSYSIVASTGELFF
TGTGCCAGCAGTTACTCCATAGTTGCCAGCACCGGGGAGCTGTTTTTT
>TRBD1|TRBV7-2|TRBJ2-7|.
CASSPTRQGYEQYF
TGTGCCAGCAGCCCCACGCGACAGGGGTACGAGCAGTACTTC
>.|TRBV6-2/TRBV6-3|TRBJ2-2|.
CASRRPWDRYTGELFF
TGTGCCAGCAGACGCCCTTGGGACCGCTACACCGGGGAGCTGTTTTTT
>.|TRBV7-8|TRBJ2-5|few
CASSPTGWVETQYF
TGTGCCAGCAGCCCTACCGGTTGGGTCGAGACCCAGTACTTC
>.|TRBV20-1|TRBJ1-2|.
CSARDRGGSYGYTF
TGCAGTGCTAGAGATCGCGGGGGCAGCTATGGCTACACCTTC
>.|TRBV4-1|TRBJ2-3|.
CASSQDGTPRGTDTQYF
TGCGCCAGCAGCCAAGATGGGACCCCGCGGGGCACAGATACGCAGTATTTT
>TRBD1|TRBV7-8|TRBJ1-1|few
CASSSMTGFGGDTEAFF
TGTGCCAGCAGCTCGATGACAGGGTTTGGAGGGGACACTGAAGCTTTCTTT
>.|TRBV5-1|TRBJ1-4|.
CASSLELSEDEKLFF
TGCGCCAGCAGCTTGGAATTGTCGGAGGATGAAAAACTGTTTTTT
>.|TRBV6-6|TRBJ2-7|once
CASSYNPTGYEQYF
TGTGCCAGCAGTTATAATCCAACGGGCTACGAGCAGTACTTC
>.|TRBV7-8|TRBJ2-1|.
CASGHPHYNEQFF
TGTGCCAGCGGACATCCTCACTACAATGAGCAGTTCTTC
>TRBD2|TRBV7-6|TRBJ2-3|.
CASSSPTSGRGSTDTQYF
TGTGCCAGCAGCTCCCCGACTAGCGGGAGGGGGAGCACAGATACGCAGTATTTT
>TRBD2|TRBV11-2|TRBJ2-3|.
CASTSRVSGMADTQYF
TGTGCCAGCACCTCTCGGGTTAGCGGGATGGCAGATACGCAGTATTTT
>.|TRBV7-2|TRBJ2-7|.
CASSIGPGVGEQYF
TGTGCCAGCAGCATCGGCCCTGGGGTCGGGGAGCAGTACTTC
>.|TRBV12-3/TRBV12-4|TRBJ2-1|.
CASSFNPSFDEQFF
TGTGCCAGCAGTTTCAACCCCTCGTTTGATGAGCAGTTCTTC
>TRBD2|TRBV19|TRBJ2-3|.
CASSLWTSGATDTQYF
TGTGCCAGTAGTCTATGGACTAGCGGGGCCACAGATACGCAGTATTTT
>.|TRBV7-2|TRBJ2-2|.
CARPGGTGELFF
TGTGCCAGACCCGGGGGTACCGGGGAGCTGTTTTTT
>.|TRBV7-9|TRBJ2-4|.
CASSSHPGRVVQYF
TGTGCCAGCAGCTCGCACCCGGGGCGAGTCGTTCAGTACTTC
>TRBD1|TRBV7-2|TRBJ1-1|many
CASSLVATGAGTEAFF
TGTGCCAGCAGTTTAGTCGCGACAGGGGCCGGTACTGAAGCTTTCTTT
>.|TRBV2|TRBJ1-3|.
CASSEYGVTSGNTIYF
TGTGCCAGCAGCGAGTATGGAGTGACCTCTGGAAACACCATATATTTT